This entry concerns a single T cell receptor beta chain. One entry per CDR3 protein results from TCRdb running MiXCR on the 5' RACE reads. This sample carries some 670,000 distinct CDR3 sequences, over 9% of them seen once, and the ten largest clones take around 14%. V lost 2 bases, J lost 5 bases, and 3 bases stayed unmatched. The CDR3 is 16 residues long. Germline loops: CDR1 MNHEY, CDR2 SVGAGI. The data are from a study of T cells after yellow fever vaccination. The chain is built from TRBV6-5 and TRBJ2-1; 13 bases are a match to TRBD2. Sequenced here: PBMCs, sampled on the day of the yellow fever booster vaccination. The TCR originated in a man aged 30 to 39 who received the YFV17D yellow fever vaccine. The CDR3 spells CASSYPGLAGNNEQFF. DNA for the CDR3: TGTGCCAGCAGTTACCCGGGACTAGCGGGAAACAATGAGCAGTTCTTC.